Below, one T cell receptor beta chain is given with its context. Its target is unknown. V was cut by 5 bases and J by 8 bases, with 15 bases left in between. CDR1 is SGHTA and CDR2 is FQGNSA in the germline V gene. The length of the CDR3 is 14 residues. TCRdb's copy holds only in-frame clones and misses some; the assay was immunoSEQ multiplex PCR. The table shows approximately 120,000 clones, with roughly 84% occurring only once. This sample is part of a study of cytotoxic CD8 clonotypes in ibrutinib-treated CLL. Study information: Sample averages reached 255,043 productive templates and 94,082 productive rearrangements.

Notes on the study in general: Stable or contracted on treatment, public clonotypes were also uncommon.

Sequencing was performed on PBMCs, taken after 24 months of ibrutinib treatment. The chain joins TRBV7-2 to TRBJ1-4; tentatively, D is TRBD1 (6 bases). This receptor was taken from a human donor with chronic lymphocytic leukemia. The CDR3 protein is CASSATRDNEKLFF. The CDR3 bases are TGTGCCAGCAGCGCGACGAGGGACAACGAAAAACTGTTTTTT. Complete variable domain (other parts from reference TRBV7-2 and TRBJ1-4): GAGVSQSPSNKVTEKGKDVELRCDPISGHTALYWYRQSLGQGLEFLIYFQGNSAPDKSGLPSDRFSAERTGGSVSTLTIQRTQQEDSAVYLCASSATRDNEKLFFGSGTQLSVL.